This T cell receptor beta chain stems from a study of blood T cells in healthy people across ages. Study conclusions and caveats: Unknown CMV status may confound age-related changes in expanded clones.

About this clonotype: The antigen is undetermined.

CDR1 and CDR2 (germline): SGHTA, FQGTGA. The CDR3 length is 15 residues. The V end was cut by 3 bases, the J end by 1 base, with 11 bases between. A J-beta primer mix and a sample-barcoded 5' primer were used in a second PCR of roughly 6 to 11 cycles. MiXCR was run by TCRdb on the 5' RACE reads, yielding one entry per CDR3 protein. This sample carries approximately 1,700,000 distinct CDR3 sequences, 30% to 40% of them seen once, and the ten largest clones take approximately 22%. Donors were systemically healthy Caucasian individuals from Russia aged roughly 6 to 100 years. Specimen: blood. The receptor's source is a human donor in good health. The chain joins TRBV7-3 to TRBJ2-3, with a possible D match to TRBD1 (5 bases). The CDR3 coding sequence is TGTGCCAGCAGCTTGCTAGTGGGGCGCACAGATACGCAGTATTTT. This translates into CASSLLVGRTDTQYF.